The entry below describes one T cell receptor (beta chain). Its target is not known. This entry comes from a study of regulatory T cells in long-lasting Graves disease. Study-level points and caveats: Persistent Graves' patients had lower TCR diversity than newly diagnosed ones.

This CDR3 contains 14 residues. V was clipped by 6 bases and J by 4 bases, with 15 bases between them. The time point: newly diagnosed GD, antithyroid drugs for less than 3 months. Extracted RNA from PBMCs served as the source of the TCR library. Blood from the periphery, nine milliliters in all, was drawn into EDTA tubes. Researchers made TCR beta libraries by using iRepertoire HTBI primers and running Arm-PCR on CDR3 regions. TCRdb reanalysed the multiplex PCR reads using MiXCR and keeps one entry per CDR3 protein. The sample records 400,000 to 550,000 distinct CDR3 sequences, about a sixth being singletons. The same sample was also studied in work on T cells in Graves' hyperthyroidism and ophthalmopathy. From that report: Most thyroid clonotypes with frequency above 0.001 were detected in blood. Ophthalmopathy onset followed model prediction by a median about 6.9 months.

This clonotype originated in a young woman with Graves disease. The specimen comprised peripheral blood mononuclear cells (PBMCs), sampled at new diagnosis, from a patient treated with antithyroid drugs. V and J are TRBV12-3 or TRBV12-4 and TRBJ2-5; TRBD2 is a possible D gene (6 bases). The CDR3 region is CASSWGRAGETQYF. In DNA, the CDR3 is TGTGCCAGCAGCTGGGGACGAGCGGGAGAGACCCAGTACTTC.